The 10 T cell receptor beta chains reported below all come from one sample, sequenced in a study of CD8 T cells in Susac syndrome. Reverse transcription of about 0.5 to 1 ug RNA was carried out with random hexamers. TCRdb reprocessed the immunoSEQ multiplex PCR reads with MiXCR, giving one entry per CDR3 protein. The sample lists about 130,000 distinct CDR3 sequences; 95% were seen once. Sequences were obtained from CD8+ T cells from PBMCs. All receptors come from a human donor with Susac syndrome.

The chain has TRBV11-2 and TRBJ2-6; the D call may be TRBD1 or TRBD2 (6 bases each). Trimming took 5 bases from V and 0 from J, leaving 23 bases between them. CDR3 length equals 20 residues. In germline, CDR1 is SGHAT, CDR2 FQNNGV. CDR3 region: CASSNHFGPGASSGANVLTF. Written as DNA, the CDR3 is TGTGCCAGCAGCAATCACTTTGGTCCGGGGGCTAGCTCTGGGGCCAACGTCCTGACTTTC.

The V and J genes are TRBV28 and TRBJ2-5, with 16 bases lining up with TRBD2. The CDR3 is made up of 18 amino acids. J gave up 1 base and V 3 bases, and 5 bases lay outside the gene matches. CDR1 MDHEN and CDR2 SYDVKM come from the germline V gene. CDR3 sequence: CASSFGTSGRARQETQYF. For the CDR3, the DNA is TGTGCCAGCAGTTTCGGGACTAGCGGGAGGGCCCGCCAAGAGACCCAGTACTTC.

The V call is TRBV5-1, the J call TRBJ1-2; D unresolved. V lost 4 bases, J lost 10 bases, and 23 bases lay in between. CDR3 length: 15 residues. Germline V gene data show CDR1 as SGHRS and CDR2 as YFSETQ. CDR3 region: CASSRTEVWPDDYTF. The CDR3 region has the DNA TGCGCCAGCAGCCGAACCGAAGTTTGGCCTGATGACTACACCTTC. Together with reference TRBV5-1 and TRBJ1-2, the CDR3 gives the full variable domain: KAGVTQTPRYLIKTRGQQVTLSCSPISGHRSVSWYQQTPGQGLQFLFEYFSETQRNKGNFPGRFSGRQFSNSRSEMNVSTLELGDSALYLCASSRTEVWPDDYTFGSGTRLTVV.

The chain uses TRBV29-1 and TRBJ1-2; TRBD1 is a possible D gene (6 bases). Germline values: CDR1 SQVTM, CDR2 ANQGSEA. V was cut by 0 bases and J by 4 bases, with 15 bases left in between. This CDR3 is 15 amino acids long. The chain's CDR3 is CSVEEQTEGGYGYTF. The CDR3, as DNA: TGCAGCGTTGAAGAACAGACAGAAGGGGGCTATGGCTACACCTTC. Combining the CDR3 with reference TRBV29-1 and TRBJ1-2 gives the whole variable domain SAVISQKPSRDICQRGTSLTIQCQVDSQVTMMFWYRQQPGQSLTLIATANQGSEATYESGFVIDKFPISRPNLTFSTLTVSNMSPEDSSIYLCSVEEQTEGGYGYTFGSGTRLTVV.

This chain connects TRBV19 to TRBJ2-2; 9 bases align to TRBD1. With V trimmed by 6 bases and J by 6 bases, 8 bases remained unmatched. From germline, CDR1 is LNHDA and CDR2 SQIVND (reference sequence). The CDR3 covers 15 residues. The CDR3 DNA is TGTGCCAGTAGGCTGGACAGGGGCACCGCCGGGGAGCTGTTTTTT. Residues: CASRLDRGTAGELFF.

This clonotype was seen a single time. Here the CDR3 reads CASSPAGGGGYEQYF. The CDR3 region has the DNA TGTGCCAGCAGCCCCGCAGGAGGGGGCGGCTACGAGCAGTACTTC. The chain combines TRBV5-6 with TRBJ2-7; TRBD1 is a possible D gene (7 bases). Trimming took off 4 bases at V and 3 bases at J, with 17 bases between the two ends. The germline V gene has CDR1 SGHDT and CDR2 YYEEEE. The CDR3 contains 15 residues.

The chain links TRBV20-1 to TRBJ2-7; D is ambiguous. This CDR3 is built from 13 residues. Trimming shortened V by 6 bases and J by 2 bases, and 14 bases separated the two germline ends. Germline CDR1 DFQATT, CDR2 SNEGSKA (reference sequence). The CDR3 region has the DNA TGCAGTGCCAGATCGGGCAGAACCTACGAGCAGTACTTC. Translated: CSARSGRTYEQYF.

The gene calls are TRBV7-6 and TRBJ2-1; 7 positions agree with TRBD2. CDR1 is SGHVS, CDR2 FNYEAQ, per germline. This CDR3 region has 16 residues. V dropped 1 base and J dropped 4; count of bases not matched to a gene: 7. The CDR3 DNA reads TGTGCCAGCAGCTTAGAGGGTCTAGCGGTTTACAATGAGCAGTTCTTC. Translated, it gives CASSLEGLAVYNEQFF.

The chain has TRBV6-6 and TRBJ2-7, with no clear D. V gave up 2 bases and J gave up 7 bases, with 9 bases separating them. Germline lookup yields CDR1 MNHNY and CDR2 SVGAGI (reference sequence). This CDR3 has 12 amino acids. CDR3 nucleotides: TGTGCCAGCAGTTACACGGTCGCGGAGCAGTACTTC. Translation gives CASSYTVAEQYF.

This chain connects TRBV4-2 to TRBJ2-3; weak D call: TRBD2 (5 bases). Trimming cost V 4 bases and J 1 base, with 9 bases left between them. From germline, CDR1 is LGHNA and CDR2 YNFKEQ. The CDR3 is 14 residues long. The CDR3 sequence: CASSPGLGTDTQYF. DNA of the CDR3: TGTGCCAGCAGCCCAGGACTGGGCACAGATACGCAGTATTTT.